This T cell receptor (beta chain) derives from a study of CD8+ T cells in alopecia areata. Sample treatment: oral pan-JAK inhibitor, 5-10 mg twice daily. Alopecia areata patients had lesional scalp punch biopsies and peripheral blood taken from them. CDR1 and CDR2 from the germline V gene are MNHNY and SVGAGI (reference sequence). V was clipped by 8 bases and J by 9 bases, with 5 bases between them. This CDR3 comprises 9 residues. This clone has more than one count but fewer than ten. Its specificity is unknown. The sequencing template was cDNA reverse transcribed from extracted RNA. Sequencing used immunoSEQ multiplex PCR; TCRdb keeps in-frame clones, though not all of them. The sample carries 15,000 to 20,000 clones, about 60% recorded once. Study-wide points: Whereas mice showed it more clearly, TCR sharing across patients was murkier, possibly because of HLA. Scalp clonality, together with expanded CD8+ clones among the top 100, fell significantly with tofacitinib.

The rearrangement links TRBV6-6 to TRBJ2-1; D might be TRBD1 or TRBD2, each matching 5 bases. The sequence derives from a human donor with alopecia areata. Specimen: skin, collected at week 4, from a patient treated with tofacitinib. This CDR3 reads CASGGEQFF. CDR3 bases: TGTGCCAGCGGGGGTGAGCAGTTCTTC.